This T cell receptor (beta chain) was documented in a study of PD-L1 blockade in urothelial cancer. The overall study: Patients commenced intravenous atezolizumab, 1,200 mg every 3 weeks, in about 2014. The study recovered a median of 141,255 T cells per blood sample.

Only in-frame clones appear in the TCRdb table, and some are missing; sequencing was by immunoSEQ multiplex PCR. The sample has 40,000 or so clones, approximately 80% seen once. Trimming stripped 2 bases from V and 3 bases from J, with 14 bases between. CDR3 length equals 15 residues. The germline V gene encodes CDR1 KGHSH and CDR2 LQKENI. The time point was: pretreatment peripheral blood. The gene calls are TRBV18 and TRBJ2-7; D may be TRBD2 (6 bases). The sequence was obtained from a man aged 55 to 69 with urothelial cancer. The sample in question was PBMCs, obtained around atezolizumab (anti-PD-L1) treatment. The CDR3 region is CASSPRGREDYEQYF. The CDR3 coding sequence is TGTGCCAGCTCACCAAGGGGCAGGGAGGACTACGAGCAGTACTTC.